This T cell receptor beta chain was recorded in a study of PD-1 blockade in classical Hodgkin lymphoma. CDR1 and CDR2 from the germline V gene are LNHDA and SQIVND (reference sequence). V dropped 0 bases and J dropped 1; count of bases not matched to a gene: 7. The CDR3 sequence is 17 residues long. Time point noted: newly diagnosed, previously untreated cHL patient sample. Some clones are missing from TCRdb's copy, which holds only in-frame ones; the method was immunoSEQ multiplex PCR. The sample includes some 49,000 clones, more than 75% of them seen just once. Sequencing was carried out using peripheral blood mononuclear cells (PBMCs). This clonotype originated in a human donor with classical Hodgkin lymphoma. The rearrangement links TRBV19 to TRBJ2-3; 7 bases map to TRBD2. CDR3 nucleotide sequence: TGTGCCAGTAGTATAGAGGGAGGACTAGTCGGCACAGATACGCAGTATTTT. It codes for CASSIEGGLVGTDTQYF.